The 8 T cell receptor beta chains below come from one sample, sequenced in a study of blood T cell repertoires in COVID-19. Sequencing was performed with immunoSEQ multiplex PCR; in TCRdb, only in-frame clones are kept and a portion is missing. The table records 200,000 to 300,000 clones, roughly 87% of them present only once. The sequencing sample was made of peripheral blood. All receptors derive from a woman in her twenties or thirties with acute or convalescent COVID-19.

V is TRBV6-2 or TRBV6-3 and J is TRBJ2-1; 11 bases fit TRBD2. V lost 5 bases, J lost 4 bases, and 7 bases stayed unmatched. CDR3 length: 16 amino acids. CDR1 MNHEY and CDR2 SVGEGT come from the germline V gene. CDR3: CASSPGASGRYNEQFF. In DNA, the CDR3 is TGTGCCAGCAGTCCCGGGGCTAGCGGGAGGTACAATGAGCAGTTCTTC.

The chain carries TRBV18 and TRBJ2-1; a possible D gene is TRBD1 (6 bases). Germline lookup yields CDR1 KGHSH and CDR2 LQKENI. Deletions cut 1 base from V and 10 bases from J, with 20 bases between. This CDR3 comprises 16 residues. CDR3 sequence reads: CASSPLQGPLLEEQFF. CDR3 nucleotides: TGTGCCAGCTCACCACTACAGGGTCCACTACTCGAAGAGCAGTTCTTC. Using reference TRBV18 and TRBJ2-1 for the parts outside the CDR3, the full variable domain is NAGVMQNPRHLVRRRGQEARLRCSPMKGHSHVYWYRQLPEEGLKFMVYLQKENIIDESGMPKERFSAEFPKEGPSILRIQQVVRGDSAAYFCASSPLQGPLLEEQFFGPGTRLTVL.

The chain carries TRBV6-5 and TRBJ1-5; a possible D gene is TRBD1 (6 bases). The germline V gene has CDR1 MNHEY and CDR2 SVGAGI. The CDR3 spans 15 residues. V lost 4 bases and J 1 base, leaving 11 bases between the germline ends. The CDR3: CASSSEQGSNQPQHF. CDR3 DNA sequence: TGTGCCAGCAGTTCTGAACAGGGAAGCAATCAGCCCCAGCATTTT.

This clone appeared a single time. CDR3 in DNA: TGTGCCACCAGTGATTTGTCCCAGGGGAGCCCAGATACGCAGTATTTT. Protein sequence: CATSDLSQGSPDTQYF. The J gene is TRBJ2-3, the V gene TRBV24-1; D is perhaps TRBD1 (6 bases). The CDR3 is made up of 16 amino acids. Germline V gives CDR1 KGHDR, CDR2 SFDVKD. Between the trimmed V and J ends, which lost 0 bases and 4 bases, there was a span of 13 bases.

This clone has just one count. The J gene is TRBJ2-7, the V gene TRBV7-2; D possibly corresponds to TRBD1 (6 bases). Germline CDR1 reads SGHTA; CDR2 reads FQGNSA. This CDR3 region has 14 residues. V lost 1 base and J lost 3, with 10 bases in between. The CDR3 is CASSLVTGGYEQYF. CDR3 nucleotides: TGTGCCAGCAGCTTAGTGACAGGCGGCTACGAGCAGTACTTC.

V usage is TRBV24-1 and J usage is TRBJ2-2, with TRBD1 matching over 7 bases. This CDR3 has 14 amino acids. The V gene end was trimmed by 7 bases and the J gene end by 0 bases; junction bases not matched to a gene: 1. In germline, CDR1 is KGHDR, CDR2 SFDVKD. CDR3 loop: CATRTGSNTGELFF. DNA for the CDR3: TGTGCCACCAGGACAGGGTCGAACACCGGGGAGCTGTTTTTT.

The chain employs TRBV19 and TRBJ1-4; 9 bases align to TRBD1. The CDR3 consists of 14 residues. Per the germline V gene, CDR1 is LNHDA and CDR2 is SQIVND (reference sequence). The J segment lost 7 bases and the V segment lost 7 bases, leaving 7 bases of the junction unmatched. Here the CDR3 DNA reads TGTGCCAGTATGGGACAGGGCTTAGGTGAAAAACTGTTTTTT. Translation: CASMGQGLGEKLFF.

This rearrangement joins TRBV19 to TRBJ2-2; 8 bases are a match to TRBD2. V was pared by 0 bases and J by 8 bases, with 5 bases of the junction left unmatched. The germline V gene has CDR1 LNHDA and CDR2 SQIVND (reference sequence). This CDR3 is built from 15 residues. The CDR3 DNA follows: TGTGCCAGTAGTATAGAACTAGCGGCATTGGGGGAGCTGTTTTTT. This gives the protein CASSIELAALGELFF.